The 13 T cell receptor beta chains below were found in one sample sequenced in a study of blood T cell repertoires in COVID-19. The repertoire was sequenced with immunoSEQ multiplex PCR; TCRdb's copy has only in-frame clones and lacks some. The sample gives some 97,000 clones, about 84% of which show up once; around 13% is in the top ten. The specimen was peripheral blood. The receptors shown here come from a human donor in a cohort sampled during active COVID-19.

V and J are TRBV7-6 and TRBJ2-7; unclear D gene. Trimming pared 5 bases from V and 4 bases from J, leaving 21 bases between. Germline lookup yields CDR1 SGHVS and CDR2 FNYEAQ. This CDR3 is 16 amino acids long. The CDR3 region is CASSPQAELLSYEQYF. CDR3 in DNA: TGTGCCAGCAGCCCCCAAGCCGAACTCCTTTCTTACGAGCAGTACTTC. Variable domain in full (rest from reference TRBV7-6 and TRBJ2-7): GAGVSQSPRYKVTKRGQDVALRCDPISGHVSLYWYRQALGQGPEFLTYFNYEAQQDKSGLPNDRFSAERPEGSISTLTIQRTEQRDSAMYRCASSPQAELLSYEQYFGPGTRLTVT.

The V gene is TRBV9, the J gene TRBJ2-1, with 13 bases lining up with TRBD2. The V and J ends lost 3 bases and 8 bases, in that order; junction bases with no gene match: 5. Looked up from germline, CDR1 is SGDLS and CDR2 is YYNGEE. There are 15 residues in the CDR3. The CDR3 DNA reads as TGTGCCAGCAGCGCCCGGACTAGCGGGAGCCATGAGCAGTTCTTC. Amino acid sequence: CASSARTSGSHEQFF.

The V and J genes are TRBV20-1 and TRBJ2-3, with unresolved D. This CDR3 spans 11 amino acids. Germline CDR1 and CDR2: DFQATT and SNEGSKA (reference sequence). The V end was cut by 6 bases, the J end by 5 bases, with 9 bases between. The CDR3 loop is CSASSGDTQYF. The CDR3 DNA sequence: TGCAGTGCAAGCTCCGGAGATACGCAGTATTTT.

CDR3 sequence: CASSQDQANTEAFF. CDR3 bases: TGTGCCAGCAGCCAAGACCAGGCGAACACTGAAGCTTTCTTT. V is TRBV3-1 (or the pseudogene TRBV3-2) and J is TRBJ1-1, with D unresolved. The CDR3 has 14 residues. Germline CDR1 LGHDT, CDR2 YNNKEL (reference sequence). V was trimmed by 0 bases and J by 1 base, leaving 6 bases between them.

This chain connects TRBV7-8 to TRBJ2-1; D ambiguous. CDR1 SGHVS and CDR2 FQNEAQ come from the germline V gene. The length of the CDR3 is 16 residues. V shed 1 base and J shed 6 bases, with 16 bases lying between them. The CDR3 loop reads CASSLVGFMMSNEQFF. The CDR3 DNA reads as TGTGCCAGCAGCTTAGTCGGTTTCATGATGAGCAATGAGCAGTTCTTC. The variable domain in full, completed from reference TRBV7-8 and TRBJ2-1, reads GAGVSQSPRYKVAKRGQDVALRCDPISGHVSLFWYQQALGQGPEFLTYFQNEAQLDKSGLPSDRFFAERPEGSVSTLKIQRTQQEDSAVYLCASSLVGFMMSNEQFFGPGTRLTVL.

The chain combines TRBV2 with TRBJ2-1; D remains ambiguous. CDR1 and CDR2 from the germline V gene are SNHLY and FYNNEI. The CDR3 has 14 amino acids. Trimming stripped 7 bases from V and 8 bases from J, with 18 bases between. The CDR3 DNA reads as TGTGCCAGCAAAGCGTGGCTACCTTCGGATGAGCAGTTCTTC. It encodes CASKAWLPSDEQFF.

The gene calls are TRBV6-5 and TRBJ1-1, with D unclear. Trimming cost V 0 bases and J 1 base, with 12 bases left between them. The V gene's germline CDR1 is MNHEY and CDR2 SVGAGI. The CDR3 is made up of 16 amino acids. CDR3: CASSYSQRHKNTEAFF. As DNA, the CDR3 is TGTGCCAGCAGTTACTCCCAGAGACACAAGAACACTGAAGCTTTCTTT.

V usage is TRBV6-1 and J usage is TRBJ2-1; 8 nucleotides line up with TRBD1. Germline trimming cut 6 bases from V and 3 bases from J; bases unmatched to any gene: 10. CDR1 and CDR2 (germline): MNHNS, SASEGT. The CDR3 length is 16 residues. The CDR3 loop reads CASSETGTGVYNEQFF. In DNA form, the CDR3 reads TGTGCCAGCAGCGAAACCGGGACAGGAGTCTACAATGAGCAGTTCTTC.

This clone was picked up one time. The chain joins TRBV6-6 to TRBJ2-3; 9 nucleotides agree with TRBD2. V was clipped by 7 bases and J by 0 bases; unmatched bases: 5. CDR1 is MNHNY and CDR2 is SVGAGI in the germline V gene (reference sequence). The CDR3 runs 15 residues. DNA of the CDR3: TGTGCCAGCATAGCGGGGGTATCTAGCACAGATACGCAGTATTTT. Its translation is CASIAGVSSTDTQYF.

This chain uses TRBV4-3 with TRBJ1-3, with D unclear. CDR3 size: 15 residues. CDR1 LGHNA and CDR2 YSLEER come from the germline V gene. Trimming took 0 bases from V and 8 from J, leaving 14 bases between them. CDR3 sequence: CASSQDIGTGHTIYF. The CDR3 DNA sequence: TGCGCCAGCAGCCAAGATATAGGCACTGGGCACACCATATATTTT.

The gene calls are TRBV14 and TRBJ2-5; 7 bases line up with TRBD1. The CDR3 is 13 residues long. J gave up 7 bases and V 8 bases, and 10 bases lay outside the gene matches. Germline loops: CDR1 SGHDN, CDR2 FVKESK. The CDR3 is CASHRGPRGTQYF. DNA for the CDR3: TGTGCCAGCCACAGGGGACCACGGGGGACCCAGTACTTC.

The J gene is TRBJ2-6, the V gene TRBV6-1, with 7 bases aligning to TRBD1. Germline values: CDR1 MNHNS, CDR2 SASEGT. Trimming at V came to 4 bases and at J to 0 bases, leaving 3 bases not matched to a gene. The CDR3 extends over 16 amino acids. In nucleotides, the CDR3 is TGTGCCAGCAGTGTGACAGGGTACTCTGGGGCCAACGTCCTGACTTTC. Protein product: CASSVTGYSGANVLTF.

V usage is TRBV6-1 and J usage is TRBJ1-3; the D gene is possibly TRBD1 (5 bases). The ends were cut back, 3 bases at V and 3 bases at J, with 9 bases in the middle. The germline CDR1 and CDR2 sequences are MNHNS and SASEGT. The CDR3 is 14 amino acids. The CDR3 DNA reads TGTGCCAGCAGTGAGACAGTTGGTGGAAACACCATATATTTT. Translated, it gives CASSETVGGNTIYF.